The entry that follows covers one T cell receptor (beta chain) sequence. Sequencing used immunoSEQ multiplex PCR; TCRdb keeps in-frame clones, though not all of them. In the table there are approximately 230,000 clones, over 75% of which are singletons. This sample is drawn from a study of control samples from healthy donors and cancer patients. V was cut by 3 bases and J by 8 bases, with 13 bases left in between. Germline V gene lookup returns CDR1 GTSNPN and CDR2 SVGIG (reference sequence). This CDR3 comprises 12 residues. What was sequenced was PBMCs. This receptor was obtained from a woman aged 55-70 years with lung cancer. This chain joins TRBV30 and TRBJ1-1; D uncertain. DNA for the CDR3: TGTGCCTGGAGCTTGACCCCGGTGGAAGCTTTCTTT. As protein: CAWSLTPVEAFF.